The 9 T cell receptor beta chains reported below all come from one sample, sequenced in a study of early T cells in non-severe SARS-CoV-2 infection. MiXCR, run by TCRdb on the 5' RACE reads, gives a single entry per CDR3 protein. Found here are roughly 45,000 distinct CDR3 sequences, about 4.2% of them singletons; the top ten hold 5.5% to 6.5%. Sequencing was performed on whole blood. The receptors originated from an adult who was a healthcare worker with PCR-confirmed SARS-CoV-2 infection or an uninfected control (not recorded which).

The chain joins TRBV11-2 to TRBJ2-2; D not certain. The CDR3 is 13 residues long. Trimming cost V 5 bases and J 5 bases, with 9 bases left between them. The germline CDR1 and CDR2 sequences are SGHAT and FQNNGV. CDR3 amino acids: CASSPLRTGELFF. The CDR3 nucleotides are TGTGCCAGCAGCCCACTCCGTACCGGGGAGCTGTTTTTT.

In its sample, this clonotype was seen many times. V and J are TRBV20-1 and TRBJ1-2; TRBD1 matches at 10 bases. CDR1 is DFQATT and CDR2 is SNEGSKA in the germline V gene (reference sequence). The CDR3 is 17 residues long. V shed 2 bases, J shed 2 bases, and the junction held 11 bases outside the gene matches. CDR3 sequence: CSARRPGQGTYNYGYTF. In DNA form, the CDR3 reads TGCAGTGCTAGACGACCGGGACAGGGGACCTACAACTATGGCTACACCTTC.

This clonotype was observed at least ten times. The V and J genes are TRBV29-1 and TRBJ2-7; 9 bases fit TRBD1. This CDR3 region has 13 residues. The ends lost 5 bases at V and 6 bases at J; junction bases unmatched: 8. Germline lookup yields CDR1 SQVTM and CDR2 ANQGSEA. CDR3 DNA sequence: TGCAGCGTTTTGGGACAGGGTATGAGCGAGCAGTACTTC. Translated: CSVLGQGMSEQYF.

Only a few counts were recorded for this clonotype. This chain joins TRBV14 and TRBJ2-2; D remains unclear. Germline CDR1 reads SGHDN; CDR2 reads FVKESK. V lost 2 bases and J 0 bases, leaving 7 bases between the germline ends. The CDR3 runs 15 residues. This CDR3 reads CASSQNTANTGELFF. The CDR3 coding sequence is TGTGCCAGCAGCCAAAATACGGCGAACACCGGGGAGCTGTTTTTT.

This clonotype occurred a few times. V gene TRBV3-1 combines with J gene TRBJ2-2; no firm D call. The V and J ends lost 1 base and 9 bases respectively, with 12 bases between them. The CDR3 has 14 amino acids. Germline values: CDR1 LGHDT, CDR2 YNNKEL (reference sequence). CDR3 residues: CASSQAVNGRELFF. CDR3 sequence (DNA): TGTGCCAGCAGCCAAGCAGTCAATGGGAGGGAGCTGTTTTTT.

This clonotype was counted many times. The J gene is TRBJ2-3, the V gene TRBV11-2; the D gene is possibly TRBD1 (5 bases). CDR3 size: 15 residues. CDR1 SGHAT and CDR2 FQNNGV come from the germline V gene. Trimming left V 1 base short and J 3 bases short, with 11 bases between. This CDR3 reads CASSLGLSGTDTQYF. The CDR3 DNA reads TGTGCCAGCAGCTTAGGGCTCTCAGGGACAGATACGCAGTATTTT.

This clonotype was detected ten times or more. The chain links TRBV7-9 to TRBJ1-2; 8 bases align to TRBD1. Germline CDR1 SEHNR, CDR2 FQNEAQ (reference sequence). V trimming: 3 bases; J trimming: 5 bases; junction bases outside the gene matches: 8. The CDR3 is 15 amino acids. CDR3 loop: CASSFSMQGAYGYTF. The CDR3 DNA follows: TGTGCCAGCAGCTTCAGTATGCAGGGGGCGTATGGCTACACCTTC.

The chain combines TRBV5-4 with TRBJ2-7; unclear D gene. V was shortened by 0 bases and J by 6 bases, with 13 bases between the two germline ends. The CDR3 spans 14 residues. Germline CDR1 SGHNT, CDR2 YYREEE (reference sequence). In DNA, the CDR3 is TGTGCCAGCAGCTTGGATGGTGGTAGTATCGAGCAGTACTTC. Translation: CASSLDGGSIEQYF.

This clonotype occurred many times. The rearrangement links TRBV10-3 to TRBJ2-3; D unclear. Germline lookup yields CDR1 ENHRY and CDR2 SYGVKD. Deletions cut 2 bases from V and 6 bases from J, with 6 bases between. This CDR3 is 12 amino acids long. The CDR3 DNA is TGTGCCATCAGTGAGAGGTTGGATACGCAGTATTTT. Translating it yields CAISERLDTQYF.